Listed below are T cell receptor beta chains from one sample, sequenced in a study of radiotherapy plus CTLA-4 blockade in lung cancer. Clones were read by immunoSEQ multiplex PCR, and TCRdb kept only the in-frame ones, dropping some. The data contain around 26,000 clones, around 70% of them singletons. The sample was peripheral blood, taken from a patient treated with radiotherapy plus ipilimumab. The source of these receptors is a human donor with non-small cell lung cancer whose response to radiotherapy plus ipilimumab could not be evaluated. Both conserved end residues are part of each CDR3. A D gene is named only where the DNA matches it firmly. Expanded clones get a size class; other rows say once, few or many, or leave the size out.

V gene	clone size	D gene	J gene	CDR3 DNA	CDR3 protein
TRBV2	few	-	TRBJ1-1	TGTGCCAGCAGTGGGGGGCTAGGAAACACTGAAGCTTTCTTT	CASSGGLGNTEAFF
TRBV25-1	-	TRBD2	TRBJ2-5	TGTGCCAGCAGTGAAAAGCGGGGGCCCCAAGAGACCCAGTACTTC	CASSEKRGPQETQYF
TRBV5-1	-	TRBD2	TRBJ2-5	TGCGCCAGCAGGATCAATGGCGGGAGCCAAGAGACCCAGTACTTC	CASRINGGSQETQYF
TRBV2	-	TRBD2	TRBJ2-7	TGTGCCACCGGGGGGACTAGCGGGAGTTTCCTCTACGAGCAGTACTTC	CATGGTSGSFLYEQYF
TRBV30	few	-	TRBJ2-3	TGTGCCTGGAGGTACTATCAGAACACAGATACGCAGTATTTT	CAWRYYQNTDTQYF
TRBV10-1	-	TRBD2	TRBJ2-7	TGCGCCAGCAGTGAGTTAGGTAGCGGGAGGAACGAGCAGTACTTC	CASSELGSGRNEQYF
TRBV29-1	-	TRBD1	TRBJ2-7	TGCAGCGTTGCCCGGGGGACAGGGGACGAGCAGTACTTC	CSVARGTGDEQYF
TRBV18	-	TRBD1	TRBJ1-5	TGTGCCAGCTCACCCATGGGACAGGGGGCAGGTCAGCCCCAGCATTTT	CASSPMGQGAGQPQHF
TRBV5-5	-	-	TRBJ1-2	TGTGCCAGCAGGAGCGGGACCGCGAACTATGGCTACACCTTC	CASRSGTANYGYTF
TRBV19	once	-	TRBJ2-1	TGTGCCAGTAGTATGGACACCACCGAAAGTGTGTTCTTC	CASSMDTTESVFF
TRBV9	-	-	TRBJ2-1	TGTGCCAGCAGACGACTAGTGTCCGCTGAGCAGTTCTTC	CASRRLVSAEQFF
TRBV2	-	-	TRBJ2-7	TGTGCCAGCAGTGGTTCCCGGGACTTCAGCTCCTACGAGCAGTACTTC	CASSGSRDFSSYEQYF
TRBV7-2	-	-	TRBJ1-2	TGTGCCAGCAGCTCGGCACCGAACAGACAGCGCTCTAACTATGGCTACACCTTC	CASSSAPNRQRSNYGYTF
TRBV4-3	-	-	TRBJ2-7	TGCGCCAGCAGAAAAAGGAGGGACGGATCCTACGAGCAGTACTTC	CASRKRRDGSYEQYF